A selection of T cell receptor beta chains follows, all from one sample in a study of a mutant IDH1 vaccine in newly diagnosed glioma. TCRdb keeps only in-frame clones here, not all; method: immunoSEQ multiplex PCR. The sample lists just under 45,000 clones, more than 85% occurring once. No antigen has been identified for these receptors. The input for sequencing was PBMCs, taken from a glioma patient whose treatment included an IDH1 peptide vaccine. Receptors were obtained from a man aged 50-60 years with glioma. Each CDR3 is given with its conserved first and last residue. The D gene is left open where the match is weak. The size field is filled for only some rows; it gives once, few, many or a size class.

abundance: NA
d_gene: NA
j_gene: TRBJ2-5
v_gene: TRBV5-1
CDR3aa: CASSLVTQETQYF
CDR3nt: TGCGCCAGCAGCTTGGTCACTCAAGAGACCCAGTACTTC

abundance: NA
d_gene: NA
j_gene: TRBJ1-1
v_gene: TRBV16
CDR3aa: CASSQSLRGGYPTEAFF
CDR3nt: TGTGCCAGCAGCCAATCGCTGCGGGGGGGATATCCGACTGAAGCTTTCTTT

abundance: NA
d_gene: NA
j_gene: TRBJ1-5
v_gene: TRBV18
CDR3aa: CASSPQGLSNQPQHF
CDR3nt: TGTGCCAGCTCACCACAGGGACTTAGCAATCAGCCCCAGCATTTT

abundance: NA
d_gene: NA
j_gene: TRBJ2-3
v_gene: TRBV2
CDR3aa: CATARGRTDTQYF
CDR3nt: TGTGCCACTGCCCGGGGCCGCACAGATACGCAGTATTTT

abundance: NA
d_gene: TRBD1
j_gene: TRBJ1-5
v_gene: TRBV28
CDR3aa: CASTQGAVNQPQHF
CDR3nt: TGTGCCAGCACCCAGGGGGCGGTCAATCAGCCCCAGCATTTT

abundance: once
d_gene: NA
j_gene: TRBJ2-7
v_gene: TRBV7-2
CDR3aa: CASSYTGYEQYF
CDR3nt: TGTGCCAGCAGCTATACAGGCTACGAGCAGTACTTC

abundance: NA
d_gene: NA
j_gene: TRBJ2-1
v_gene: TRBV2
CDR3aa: CASPFSAPYNEQFF
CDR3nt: TGTGCCAGTCCCTTCAGCGCACCCTACAATGAGCAGTTCTTC

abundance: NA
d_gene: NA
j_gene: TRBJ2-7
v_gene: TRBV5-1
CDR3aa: CASSFHPGQQYF
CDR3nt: TGCGCCAGCAGCTTTCACCCGGGACAGCAGTACTTC

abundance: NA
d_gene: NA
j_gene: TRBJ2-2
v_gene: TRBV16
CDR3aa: CASSLSGTGELFF
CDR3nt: TGTGCCAGCAGCCTGAGCGGTACCGGGGAGCTGTTTTTT

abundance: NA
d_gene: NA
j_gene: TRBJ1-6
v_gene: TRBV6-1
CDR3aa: CASKIQGTGYSPLHF
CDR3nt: TGTGCCAGCAAGATACAGGGAACGGGATATTCACCCCTCCACTTT

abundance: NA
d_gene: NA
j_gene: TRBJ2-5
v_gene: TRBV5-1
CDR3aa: CASSLLSHEQETQYF
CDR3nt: TGCGCCAGCAGCTTGCTTAGCCACGAGCAAGAGACCCAGTACTTC

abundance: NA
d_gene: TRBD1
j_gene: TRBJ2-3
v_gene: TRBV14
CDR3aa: CASSQLRTGPTDTQYF
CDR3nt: TGTGCCAGCAGCCAACTCCGGACAGGGCCCACAGATACGCAGTATTTT

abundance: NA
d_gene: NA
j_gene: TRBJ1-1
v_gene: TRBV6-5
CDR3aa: CASQSGSEAFF
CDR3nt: TGTGCCAGCCAAAGCGGGTCTGAAGCTTTCTTT

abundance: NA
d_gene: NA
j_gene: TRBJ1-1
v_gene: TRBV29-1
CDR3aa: CSVGAGSTEAFF
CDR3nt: TGCAGCGTTGGGGCGGGGAGCACTGAAGCTTTCTTT

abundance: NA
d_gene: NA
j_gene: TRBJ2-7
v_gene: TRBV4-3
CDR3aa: CASSQSRGGAYEQYF
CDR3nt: TGCGCCAGCAGCCAATCTAGGGGGGGGGCCTACGAGCAGTACTTC

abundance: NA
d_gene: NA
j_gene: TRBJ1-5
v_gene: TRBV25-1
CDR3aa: CASRDRDTQPQHF
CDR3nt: TGTGCCAGCAGGGATAGGGACACCCAGCCCCAGCATTTT

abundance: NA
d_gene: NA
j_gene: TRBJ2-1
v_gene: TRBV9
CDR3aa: CASSVGGASSYNEQFF
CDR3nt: TGTGCCAGCAGCGTGGGCGGGGCGAGCTCCTACAATGAGCAGTTCTTC

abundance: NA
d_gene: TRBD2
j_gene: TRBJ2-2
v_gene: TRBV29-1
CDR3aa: CSVYQRGDDTGELFF
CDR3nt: TGCAGCGTTTACCAGCGGGGGGACGACACCGGGGAGCTGTTTTTT

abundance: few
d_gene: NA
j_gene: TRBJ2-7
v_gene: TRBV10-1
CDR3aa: CASSLGGGLNEQYF
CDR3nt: TGCGCCAGCAGTCTGGGAGGGGGCCTGAACGAGCAGTACTTC

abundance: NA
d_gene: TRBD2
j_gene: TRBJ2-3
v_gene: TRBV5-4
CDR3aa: CASSLLSGALTDTQYF
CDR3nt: TGTGCCAGCAGCTTACTAAGCGGGGCCCTCACAGATACGCAGTATTTT

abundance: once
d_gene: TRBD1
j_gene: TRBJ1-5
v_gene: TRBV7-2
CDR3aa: CASSLGQGETQPQHF
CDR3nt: TGTGCCAGCAGCTTAGGACAGGGAGAGACTCAGCCCCAGCATTTT

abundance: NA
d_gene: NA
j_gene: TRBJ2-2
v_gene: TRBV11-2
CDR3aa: CASSLTNTGELFF
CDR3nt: TGTGCCAGCAGCTTGACTAACACCGGGGAGCTGTTTTTT

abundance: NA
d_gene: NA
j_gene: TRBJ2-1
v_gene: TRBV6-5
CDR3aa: CASSYGGQRNNEQFF
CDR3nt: TGTGCCAGCAGTTACGGTGGGCAGCGAAACAATGAGCAGTTCTTC

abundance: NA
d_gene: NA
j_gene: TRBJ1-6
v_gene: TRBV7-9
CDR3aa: CASSPVGGVGSPLHF
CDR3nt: TGTGCCAGCAGCCCTGTGGGAGGGGTCGGCTCACCCCTCCACTTT

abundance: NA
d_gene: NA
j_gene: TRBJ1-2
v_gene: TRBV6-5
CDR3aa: CASSEEPNYGYTF
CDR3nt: TGTGCCAGCAGCGAAGAGCCTAACTATGGCTACACCTTC

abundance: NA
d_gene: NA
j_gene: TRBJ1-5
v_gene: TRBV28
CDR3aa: CASSLNQGNQPQHF
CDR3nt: TGTGCCAGCAGTTTGAATCAGGGGAATCAGCCCCAGCATTTT

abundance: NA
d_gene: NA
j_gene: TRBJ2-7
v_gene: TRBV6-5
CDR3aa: CASSYAGTYEQYF
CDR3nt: TGTGCCAGCAGTTACGCCGGGACCTACGAGCAGTACTTC

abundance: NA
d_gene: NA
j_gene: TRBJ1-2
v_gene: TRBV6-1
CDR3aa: CASSEAGVYGYTF
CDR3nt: TGTGCCAGCAGTGAAGCCGGGGTCTATGGCTACACCTTC

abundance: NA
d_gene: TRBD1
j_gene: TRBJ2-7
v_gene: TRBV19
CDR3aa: CASSIRDRYYEQYF
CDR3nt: TGTGCCAGTAGTATCCGGGACAGATACTACGAGCAGTACTTC

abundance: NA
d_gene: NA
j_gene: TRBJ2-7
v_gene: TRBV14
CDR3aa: CASSHPSGAEQYF
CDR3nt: TGTGCCAGCAGCCATCCATCCGGGGCCGAGCAGTACTTC

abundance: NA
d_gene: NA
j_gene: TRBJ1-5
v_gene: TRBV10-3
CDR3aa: CAISEGSMGQPQHF
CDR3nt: TGTGCCATCAGTGAGGGTTCGATGGGTCAGCCCCAGCATTTT

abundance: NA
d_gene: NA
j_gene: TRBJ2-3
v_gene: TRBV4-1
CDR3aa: CASSQQVTDTQYF
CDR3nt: TGCGCCAGCAGCCAACAGGTAACAGATACGCAGTATTTT

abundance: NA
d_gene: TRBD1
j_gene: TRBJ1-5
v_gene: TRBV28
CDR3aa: CASSDRGPDPNSNQPQHF
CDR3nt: TGTGCCAGCAGTGACAGGGGGCCCGACCCCAATAGCAATCAGCCCCAGCATTTT

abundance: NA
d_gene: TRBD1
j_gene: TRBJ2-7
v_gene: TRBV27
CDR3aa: CASKLDRDYEQYF
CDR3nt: TGTGCCAGCAAGCTGGACAGGGACTACGAGCAGTACTTC

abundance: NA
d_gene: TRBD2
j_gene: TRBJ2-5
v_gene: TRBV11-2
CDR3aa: CASSSLRDSGTTQYF
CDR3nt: TGTGCCAGCAGCTCCCTCCGGGATAGCGGGACGACCCAGTACTTC

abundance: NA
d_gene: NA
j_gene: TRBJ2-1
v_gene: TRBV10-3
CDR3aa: CAISPDGNEQFF
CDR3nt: TGTGCCATCAGTCCGGACGGCAATGAGCAGTTCTTC

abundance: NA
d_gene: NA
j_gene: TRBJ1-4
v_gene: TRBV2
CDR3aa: CASSESGRYEKLFF
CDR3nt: TGTGCCAGCAGTGAGTCCGGAAGATATGAAAAACTGTTTTTT

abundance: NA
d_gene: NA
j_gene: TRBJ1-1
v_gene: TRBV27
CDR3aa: CASSYTVGFTEAFF
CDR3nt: TGTGCCAGCAGTTACACGGTGGGATTTACTGAAGCTTTCTTT